The 25 T cell receptor beta chains presented below share a single source sample, sequenced in a study of T-cell memory formation after mild COVID-19. TCRdb passed the 5' RACE reads through MiXCR, listing each CDR3 protein once. The table has 150,000 to 200,000 distinct CDR3 sequences, roughly 12% seen once; the top ten hold more than 3.5%. The sequencing input was PBMCs or a T cell subset sorted from them (not recorded which). These receptors all stem from a man aged 18-30 years who had mild COVID-19 (a few samples of this study predate the infection). Cell type and time point are not known.

The sample holds many counts of this clonotype. The chain employs TRBV29-1 and TRBJ2-1; 7 positions agree with TRBD2. This CDR3 region has 13 residues. CDR1 and CDR2 (germline): SQVTM, ANQGSEA. The junction had 7 bases not matched to a gene; V was cut back by 7 bases and J by 4 bases. The CDR3 sequence: CSGRGVQYNEQFF. The DNA for the CDR3 is TGCAGCGGCCGGGGGGTACAATACAATGAGCAGTTCTTC.

This clonotype came up many times. The chain joins TRBV12-3 or TRBV12-4 to TRBJ1-2; D ambiguous. V was cut by 2 bases and J by 4 bases, with 8 bases left in between. The CDR3 length is 13 residues. In nucleotides, the CDR3 is TGTGCCAGCAGTTTAACCTCGAGCTATGGCTACACCTTC. This encodes CASSLTSSYGYTF.

The sample holds many counts of this clonotype. The rearrangement links TRBV7-2 to TRBJ2-7; tentative D call: TRBD2 (6 bases). Germline CDR1 is SGHTA and CDR2 is FQGNSA. Deletions cut 3 bases from V and 6 bases from J, with 12 bases between. CDR3 length: 13 amino acids. The CDR3 protein is CASSFGRVGEQYF. The CDR3 region has the DNA TGTGCCAGCAGCTTCGGGAGAGTGGGCGAGCAGTACTTC.

The table lists this clonotype with a few counts. The chain carries TRBV27 and TRBJ1-5, with TRBD1 matching 7 bases. Trimming removed 5 bases from V and 2 bases from J; junction bases left unmatched: 6. The CDR3 covers 15 residues. The V gene's germline CDR1 is MNHEY and CDR2 SMNVEV (reference sequence). The DNA of the CDR3 is TGTGCCAGCAGTAAGGGGGCTAGTGGCAATCAGCCCCAGCATTTT. Its translation is CASSKGASGNQPQHF.

In its sample, this clonotype was seen a few times. V is TRBV20-1 and J is TRBJ1-2, with 11 positions matching TRBD1. The CDR3 is 13 residues long. Germline CDR1 and CDR2: DFQATT and SNEGSKA (reference sequence). After removal of 4 bases from V and 4 bases from J, the junction contained 2 bases not matched to a gene. The CDR3 DNA reads as TGCAGTGCTACGGACAGGGGGCTCTATGGCTACACCTTC. It specifies CSATDRGLYGYTF.

This sequence joins TRBV20-1 and TRBJ1-5, with 9 bases identical to TRBD1. After removal of 3 bases from V and 6 bases from J, the junction contained 9 bases not matched to a gene. The CDR3 extends over 15 amino acids. Germline V gene data show CDR1 as DFQATT and CDR2 as SNEGSKA (reference sequence). The CDR3 nucleotides are TGCAGTGCTAGGCCGACAGGGGGTCCGGGTCAGCCCCAGCATTTT. Translation gives CSARPTGGPGQPQHF.

In its sample, this clonotype was seen many times. V and J are TRBV5-1 and TRBJ2-4; D call uncertain. With 1 base removed from V and 7 bases from J, the gap between germline ends came to 12 bases. The length of the CDR3 is 14 residues. Germline V gives CDR1 SGHRS, CDR2 YFSETQ. The CDR3 DNA is TGCGCCAGCAGCTTGCCCGGGCCTGGGAACATTCAGTACTTC. It is translated as CASSLPGPGNIQYF.

This sequence joins TRBV6-6 and TRBJ2-2; perhaps D is TRBD1 or TRBD2 (5 bases each). Trimming left V 4 bases short and J 6 bases short, with 12 bases between. This CDR3 has 14 amino acids. Germline CDR1 MNHNY, CDR2 SVGAGI (reference sequence). The CDR3 loop reads CASSSPVGAGELFF. The CDR3, as DNA: TGTGCCAGCAGTTCCCCCGTGGGGGCCGGGGAGCTGTTTTTT.

The sample holds a few counts of this clonotype. The chain couples TRBV2 to TRBJ1-2, with TRBD1 matching over 7 bases. The V gene's germline CDR1 is SNHLY and CDR2 FYNNEI. CDR3 length equals 13 residues. With V trimmed by 8 bases and J by 13 bases, 16 bases remained unmatched. The DNA of the CDR3 is TGTGCCAGCCTAAATAGTCTGGGGACAGCAGCCACCTTC. It yields the protein CASLNSLGTAATF.

This clonotype was counted a few times. The V call is TRBV7-9, the J call TRBJ2-3; 7 bases line up with TRBD1. Germline CDR1 reads SEHNR; CDR2 reads FQNEAQ (reference sequence). The junction had 6 bases not matched to a gene; V was cut back by 9 bases and J by 3 bases. There are 13 residues in the CDR3. In DNA form, the CDR3 reads TGTGCCAGAGGGGGCCTTGGGACAGATACGCAGTATTTT. Its translation is CARGGLGTDTQYF.

Only a few counts were recorded for this clonotype. The V call is TRBV20-1, the J call TRBJ2-7, with D possibly TRBD2 on 5 matching bases. Trimming pared 0 bases from V and 2 bases from J, leaving 14 bases between. The germline V gene encodes CDR1 DFQATT and CDR2 SNEGSKA (reference sequence). The CDR3 has 15 residues. The CDR3 loop is CSARDSASSPYEQYF. In nucleotides, the CDR3 is TGCAGTGCTAGAGATTCGGCTAGCTCTCCCTACGAGCAGTACTTC.

This clonotype appeared many times. The chain combines TRBV9 with TRBJ2-2, with 7 nucleotides matching TRBD2. J lost 2 bases, V lost 4 bases, and 5 bases had no gene match. The CDR3 covers 15 residues. Per the germline V gene, CDR1 is SGDLS and CDR2 is YYNGEE. The CDR3 loop reads CASSLRGINTGELFF. Here the CDR3 DNA reads TGTGCCAGCAGCCTGCGGGGGATTAACACCGGGGAGCTGTTTTTT. The whole variable domain, filled in from reference TRBV9 and TRBJ2-2, reads DSGVTQTPKHLITATGQRVTLRCSPRSGDLSVYWYQQSLDQGLQFLIQYYNGEERAKGNILERFSAQQFPDLHSELNLSSLELGDSALYFCASSLRGINTGELFFGEGSRLTVL.

The table lists this clonotype with a few counts. CDR3 loop: CASSAPSAYEQYF. The CDR3 nucleotides read TGTGCCAGCAGTGCGCCCTCCGCCTACGAGCAGTACTTC. V and J are TRBV25-1 and TRBJ2-7; D gene uncertain. Germline V gene lookup returns CDR1 MGHDK and CDR2 SYGVNS. The V end was cut by 4 bases, the J end by 2 bases, with 9 bases between. The CDR3 extends over 13 amino acids.

The rearrangement joins TRBV9 to TRBJ2-7; 8 bases map to TRBD1. The CDR3 extends over 16 amino acids. With V trimmed by 2 bases and J by 3 bases, 10 bases remained unmatched. Germline values: CDR1 SGDLS, CDR2 YYNGEE. The CDR3 nucleotides are TGTGCCAGCAGCGTCTCTGGGACAGGCAAAATCTACGAGCAGTACTTC. Its translation is CASSVSGTGKIYEQYF.

This clonotype occurred many times. The chain couples TRBV5-1 to TRBJ2-7, with D possibly matching TRBD2 (5 bases). V was pared by 1 base and J by 0 bases, with 5 bases between. This CDR3 is built from 13 residues. The germline V gene has CDR1 SGHRS and CDR2 YFSETQ. CDR3 in DNA: TGCGCCAGCAGCTTGCGGGGCTCCTACGAGCAGTACTTC. Translating gives CASSLRGSYEQYF. Combining the CDR3 with reference TRBV5-1 and TRBJ2-7 gives the whole variable domain KAGVTQTPRYLIKTRGQQVTLSCSPISGHRSVSWYQQTPGQGLQFLFEYFSETQRNKGNFPGRFSGRQFSNSRSEMNVSTLELGDSALYLCASSLRGSYEQYFGPGTRLTVT.

This clonotype counts as medium-sized. The rearrangement uses TRBV29-1 and TRBJ2-5, with 14 bases lining up with TRBD2. Trimming took 6 bases from V and 4 from J; bases not matched to a gene: 4. CDR1 is SQVTM, CDR2 ANQGSEA, per germline. CDR3 length: 14 amino acids. CDR3 sequence: CSVGTSGGVETQYF. As DNA, the CDR3 is TGCAGCGTGGGGACTAGCGGGGGAGTAGAGACCCAGTACTTC. The variable domain in full, with the rest retrieved from reference TRBV29-1 and TRBJ2-5, is SAVISQKPSRDICQRGTSLTIQCQVDSQVTMMFWYRQQPGQSLTLIATANQGSEATYESGFVIDKFPISRPNLTFSTLTVSNMSPEDSSIYLCSVGTSGGVETQYFGPGTRLLVL.

This clonotype was detected only a few times. The chain carries TRBV27 and TRBJ2-1, with D tentatively TRBD2 (5 bases). The CDR3 length is 17 residues. V was trimmed by 2 bases and J by 2 bases, leaving 16 bases between them. CDR1 and CDR2 from the germline V gene are MNHEY and SMNVEV (reference sequence). The CDR3 bases are TGTGCCAGCAGTTTAAAGGGCGGGCGGGCCCCCTACAATGAGCAGTTCTTC. As protein: CASSLKGGRAPYNEQFF.

The rearrangement links TRBV7-2 to TRBJ1-2; TRBD1 aligns across 7 bases. This CDR3 is built from 16 residues. Unmatched junction bases numbered 12, after V lost 5 bases and J lost 3 bases. Germline V gene sequence: CDR1 SGHTA, CDR2 FQGNSA. The CDR3: CASSLGNRGSDYGYTF. As DNA, the CDR3 is TGTGCCAGCAGCCTCGGGAACAGGGGTAGCGACTATGGCTACACCTTC.

The V gene is TRBV9, the J gene TRBJ1-5; D is unresolved. Trimming took 0 bases from V and 0 from J, leaving 13 bases between them. In germline, CDR1 is SGDLS, CDR2 YYNGEE. The CDR3 is made up of 17 amino acids. Here the CDR3 DNA reads TGTGCCAGCAGCGTAGAACCGCATGCGGATAGCAATCAGCCCCAGCATTTT. This encodes CASSVEPHADSNQPQHF.

This clonotype came up a few times. CDR3 bases: TGCGCCAGCAGCGGGGGGACAGTCGACGGCGGCTACACCTTC. Protein product: CASSGGTVDGGYTF. The rearrangement links TRBV5-1 to TRBJ1-2, with 7 bases aligning to TRBD1. Germline assignment: CDR1 SGHRS and CDR2 YFSETQ. V lost 4 bases and J lost 8; bases outside the gene matches: 11. This CDR3 contains 14 residues. Drawing the rest from reference TRBV5-1 and TRBJ1-2, the complete variable domain is KAGVTQTPRYLIKTRGQQVTLSCSPISGHRSVSWYQQTPGQGLQFLFEYFSETQRNKGNFPGRFSGRQFSNSRSEMNVSTLELGDSALYLCASSGGTVDGGYTFGSGTRLTVV.

This clonotype was recorded a few times. V usage is TRBV18 and J usage is TRBJ1-2; D remains ambiguous. Germline V gene sequence: CDR1 KGHSH, CDR2 LQKENI. This CDR3 is 14 amino acids long. Trimming shortened V by 6 bases and J by 5 bases, and 16 bases separated the two germline ends. CDR3 bases: TGTGCCAGCTCTCAGGAGGTCAGATCGTATGGCTACACCTTC. As protein: CASSQEVRSYGYTF.

The chain recombines TRBV7-8 with TRBJ2-5; 7 bases map to TRBD2. The CDR3 consists of 16 residues. In germline, CDR1 is SGHVS, CDR2 FQNEAQ. V shed 1 base, J shed 5 bases, and the junction held 10 bases outside the gene matches. CDR3 DNA: TGTGCCAGCAGCTTAGAAGGGGTGGATAGCGGGGAGACCCAGTACTTC. It is translated as CASSLEGVDSGETQYF. Variable domain in full (rest from reference TRBV7-8 and TRBJ2-5): GAGVSQSPRYKVAKRGQDVALRCDPISGHVSLFWYQQALGQGPEFLTYFQNEAQLDKSGLPSDRFFAERPEGSVSTLKIQRTQQEDSAVYLCASSLEGVDSGETQYFGPGTRLLVL.

The chain's CDR3 is CASSPRRGTDNEQFF. The CDR3 bases are TGTGCCAGCAGTCCTAGGCGGGGAACTGACAATGAGCAGTTCTTC. The gene calls are TRBV12-3 or TRBV12-4 and TRBJ2-1, with a possible D match to TRBD2 (6 bases). The CDR3 has 15 residues. Between the trimmed V and J ends, which lost 5 bases and 5 bases, there was a span of 16 bases.

This clonotype was picked up a small number of times. The rearrangement joins TRBV4-1 to TRBJ1-2; weak D call: TRBD1 (6 bases). Germline loops: CDR1 MGHRA, CDR2 YSYEKL. This CDR3 comprises 18 residues. Trimming shortened V by 1 base and J by 7 bases, and 25 bases separated the two germline ends. CDR3 sequence reads: CASSQVPLLRGHAGGYTF. As DNA, the CDR3 is TGCGCCAGCAGCCAAGTCCCTCTCCTCAGGGGCCACGCCGGTGGCTACACCTTC.

This clonotype was detected only a few times. This chain connects TRBV20-1 to TRBJ1-6; 8 nucleotides line up with TRBD1. Germline trimming cut 3 bases from V and 10 bases from J; bases unmatched to any gene: 5. The CDR3 length is 13 residues. CDR1 and CDR2 from the germline V gene are DFQATT and SNEGSKA (reference sequence). CDR3 sequence reads: CSARDRDESPLHF. The CDR3 DNA sequence: TGCAGTGCTAGGGACAGGGATGAATCACCCCTCCACTTT.